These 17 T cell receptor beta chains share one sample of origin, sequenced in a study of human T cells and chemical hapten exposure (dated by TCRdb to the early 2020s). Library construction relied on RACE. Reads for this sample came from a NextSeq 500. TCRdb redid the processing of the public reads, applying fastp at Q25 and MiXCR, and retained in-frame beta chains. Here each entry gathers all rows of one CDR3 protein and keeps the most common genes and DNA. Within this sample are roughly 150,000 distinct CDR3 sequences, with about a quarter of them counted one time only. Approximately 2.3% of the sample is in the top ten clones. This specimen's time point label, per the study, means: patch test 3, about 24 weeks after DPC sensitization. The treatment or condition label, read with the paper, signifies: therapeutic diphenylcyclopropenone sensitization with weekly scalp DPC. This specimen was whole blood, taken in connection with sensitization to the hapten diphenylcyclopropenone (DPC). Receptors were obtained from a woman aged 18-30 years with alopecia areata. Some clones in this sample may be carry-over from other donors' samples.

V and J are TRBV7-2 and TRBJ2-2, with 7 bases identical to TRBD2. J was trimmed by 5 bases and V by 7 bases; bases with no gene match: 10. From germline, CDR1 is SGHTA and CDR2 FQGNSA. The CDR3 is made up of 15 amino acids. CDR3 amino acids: CASITGLGATGELFF. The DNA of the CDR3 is TGTGCCAGCATCACCGGACTAGGAGCAACCGGGGAGCTGTTTTTT.

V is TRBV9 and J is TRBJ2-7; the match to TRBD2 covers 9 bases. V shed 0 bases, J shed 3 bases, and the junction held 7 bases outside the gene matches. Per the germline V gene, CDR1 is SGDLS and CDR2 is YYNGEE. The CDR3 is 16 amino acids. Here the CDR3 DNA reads TGTGCCAGCAGCGTAGGGGGGGCTAGCGGGGTCTACGAGCAGTACTTC. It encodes CASSVGGASGVYEQYF.

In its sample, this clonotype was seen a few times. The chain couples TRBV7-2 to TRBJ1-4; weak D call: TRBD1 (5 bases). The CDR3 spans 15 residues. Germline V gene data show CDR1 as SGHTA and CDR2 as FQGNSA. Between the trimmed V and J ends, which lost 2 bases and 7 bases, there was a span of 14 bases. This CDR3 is CASSLSQGGGEKLFF. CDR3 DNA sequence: TGTGCCAGCAGCTTATCGCAGGGTGGGGGTGAAAAACTGTTTTTT.

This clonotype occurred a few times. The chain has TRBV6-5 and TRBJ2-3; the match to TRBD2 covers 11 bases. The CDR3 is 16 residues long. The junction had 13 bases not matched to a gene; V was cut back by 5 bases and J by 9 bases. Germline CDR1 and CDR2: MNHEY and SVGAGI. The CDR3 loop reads CASSQRLAGRRGTQYF. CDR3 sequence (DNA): TGTGCCAGCAGTCAACGACTAGCGGGAAGGAGAGGGACGCAGTATTTT.

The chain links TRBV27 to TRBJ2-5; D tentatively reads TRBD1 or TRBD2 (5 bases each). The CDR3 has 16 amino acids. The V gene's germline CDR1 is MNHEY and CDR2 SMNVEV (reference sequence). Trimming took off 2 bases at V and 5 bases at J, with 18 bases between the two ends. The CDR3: CASSLGSGTVDETQYF. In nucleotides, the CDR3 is TGTGCCAGCAGTTTAGGGTCAGGGACGGTGGACGAGACCCAGTACTTC.

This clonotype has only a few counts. The CDR3 coding sequence is TGTGCCAGCAGGTCTAGCGGGGGGGCTACCAAAAACATTCAGTACTTC. Protein product: CASRSSGGATKNIQYF. This chain links TRBV7-2 with TRBJ2-4; 12 bases map to TRBD2. The CDR3 is made up of 16 amino acids. J gave up 2 bases and V 6 bases, and 5 bases lay outside the gene matches. Germline assignment: CDR1 SGHTA and CDR2 FQGNSA.

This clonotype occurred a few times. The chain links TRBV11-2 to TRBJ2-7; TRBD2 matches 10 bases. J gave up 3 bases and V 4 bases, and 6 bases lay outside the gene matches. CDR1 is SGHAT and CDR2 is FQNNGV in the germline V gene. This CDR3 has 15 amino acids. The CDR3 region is CASSSSGRAGYEQYF. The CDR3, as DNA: TGTGCCAGCAGCTCAAGCGGGAGGGCAGGCTACGAGCAGTACTTC.

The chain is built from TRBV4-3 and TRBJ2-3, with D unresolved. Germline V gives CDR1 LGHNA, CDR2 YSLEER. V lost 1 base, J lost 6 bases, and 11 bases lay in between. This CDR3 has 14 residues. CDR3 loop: CASSQGHLRDTQYF. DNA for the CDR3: TGCGCCAGCAGCCAAGGACACCTCCGGGATACGCAGTATTTT.

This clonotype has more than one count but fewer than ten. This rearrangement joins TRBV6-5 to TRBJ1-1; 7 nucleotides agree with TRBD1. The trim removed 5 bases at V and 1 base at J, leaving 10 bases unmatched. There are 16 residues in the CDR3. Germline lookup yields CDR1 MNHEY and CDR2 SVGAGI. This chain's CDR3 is CASSGMGDRPNTEAFF. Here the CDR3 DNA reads TGTGCCAGCAGTGGGATGGGGGACAGACCGAACACTGAAGCTTTCTTT.

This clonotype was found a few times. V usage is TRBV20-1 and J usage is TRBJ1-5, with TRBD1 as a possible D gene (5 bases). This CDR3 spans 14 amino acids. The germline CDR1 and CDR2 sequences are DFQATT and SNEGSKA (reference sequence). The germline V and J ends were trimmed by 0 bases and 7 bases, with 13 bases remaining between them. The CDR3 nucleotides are TGCAGTGCTAGAGATTTGGGACTTGAGCAGCCCCAGCATTTT. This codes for CSARDLGLEQPQHF.

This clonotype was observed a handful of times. The CDR3 protein is CASSVEDGRKETQYF. DNA of the CDR3: TGTGCCAGCAGCGTAGAGGACGGGAGGAAAGAGACCCAGTACTTC. The chain joins TRBV9 to TRBJ2-5, with 7 bases fitting TRBD2. V was pared by 0 bases and J by 3 bases, with 5 bases of the junction left unmatched. Germline V CDR1 and CDR2: SGDLS, YYNGEE. This CDR3 spans 15 amino acids.

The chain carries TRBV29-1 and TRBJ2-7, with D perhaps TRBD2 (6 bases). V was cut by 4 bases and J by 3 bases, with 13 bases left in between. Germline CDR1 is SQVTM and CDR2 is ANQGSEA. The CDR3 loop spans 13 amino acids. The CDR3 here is CSVGASVNYEQYF. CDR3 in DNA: TGCAGCGTTGGAGCTAGCGTGAACTACGAGCAGTACTTC.

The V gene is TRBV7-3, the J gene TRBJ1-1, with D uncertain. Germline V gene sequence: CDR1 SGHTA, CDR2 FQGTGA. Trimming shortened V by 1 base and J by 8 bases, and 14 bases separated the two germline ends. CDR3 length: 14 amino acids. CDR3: CASSLKAPPSEAFF. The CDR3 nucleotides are TGTGCCAGCAGCTTAAAGGCACCTCCCTCCGAAGCTTTCTTT.

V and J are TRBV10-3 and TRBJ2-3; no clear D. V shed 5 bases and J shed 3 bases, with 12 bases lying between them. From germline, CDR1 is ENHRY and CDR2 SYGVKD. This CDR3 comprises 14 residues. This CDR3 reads CAISFNRATDTQYF. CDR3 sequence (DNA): TGTGCCATCAGTTTCAACCGTGCAACAGATACGCAGTATTTT.

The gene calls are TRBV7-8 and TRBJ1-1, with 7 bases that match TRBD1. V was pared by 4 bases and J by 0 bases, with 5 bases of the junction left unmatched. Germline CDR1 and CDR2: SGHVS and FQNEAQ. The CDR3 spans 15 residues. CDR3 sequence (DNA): TGTGCCAGCAGCTCATCGGGACAGATGAACACTGAAGCTTTCTTT. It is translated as CASSSSGQMNTEAFF. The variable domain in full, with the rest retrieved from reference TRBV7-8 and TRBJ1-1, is GAGVSQSPRYKVAKRGQDVALRCDPISGHVSLFWYQQALGQGPEFLTYFQNEAQLDKSGLPSDRFFAERPEGSVSTLKIQRTQQEDSAVYLCASSSSGQMNTEAFFGQGTRLTVV.

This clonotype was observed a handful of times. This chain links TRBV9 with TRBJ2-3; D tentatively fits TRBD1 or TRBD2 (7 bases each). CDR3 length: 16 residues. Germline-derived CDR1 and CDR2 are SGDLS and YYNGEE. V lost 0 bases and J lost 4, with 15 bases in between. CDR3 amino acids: CASSVAAGGGPDTQYF. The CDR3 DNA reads TGTGCCAGCAGCGTAGCTGCAGGGGGGGGTCCAGATACGCAGTATTTT.

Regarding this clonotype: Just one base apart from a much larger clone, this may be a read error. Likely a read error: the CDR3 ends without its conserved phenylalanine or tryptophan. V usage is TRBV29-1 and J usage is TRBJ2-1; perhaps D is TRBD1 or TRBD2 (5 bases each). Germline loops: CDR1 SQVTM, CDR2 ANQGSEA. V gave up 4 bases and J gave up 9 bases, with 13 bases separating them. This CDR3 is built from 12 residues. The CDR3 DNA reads TGCAGCGTTGCAGATCCGGGGCGTGAGCAGTTCTCC. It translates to CSVADPGREQFS.